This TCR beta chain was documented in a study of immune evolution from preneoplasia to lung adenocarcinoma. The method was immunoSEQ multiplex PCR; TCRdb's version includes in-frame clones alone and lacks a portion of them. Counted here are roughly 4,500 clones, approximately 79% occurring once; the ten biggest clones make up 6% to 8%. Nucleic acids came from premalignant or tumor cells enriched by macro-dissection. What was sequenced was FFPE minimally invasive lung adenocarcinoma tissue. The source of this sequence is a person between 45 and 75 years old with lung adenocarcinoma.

CDR3 bases: TGTGCCAGCAGACGTACAGGGGTGAATCAGCCCCAGCATTTT. This encodes CASRRTGVNQPQHF. J is TRBJ1-5 and V is TRBV27; 7 nucleotides align to TRBD1. V was pared by 6 bases and J by 4 bases, with 6 bases of the junction left unmatched. The CDR3 is 14 residues long. Germline loops: CDR1 MNHEY, CDR2 SMNVEV (reference sequence).